These 22 T cell receptor beta chains originate from one sample sequenced in a study of T cell responses to AZD1222 COVID-19 vaccine. Only in-frame clones appear in the TCRdb table, and some are missing; sequencing was by immunoSEQ multiplex PCR. The top ten clones hold roughly 8.4% of a sample with under 200,000 clones, approximately 94% of them seen once. Here the sequenced sample was peripheral blood, taken on day 0 of AZD1222 vaccination. The source is an adult in good health.

The chain employs TRBV11-2 and TRBJ2-3; 9 nucleotides align to TRBD1. The CDR3 runs 15 residues. CDR1 and CDR2 (germline): SGHAT, FQNNGV. After removal of 0 bases from V and 5 bases from J, the junction contained 3 bases not matched to a gene. CDR3 loop: CASSLEDRGIDTQYF. CDR3 nucleotides: TGTGCCAGCAGCTTAGAAGACAGGGGGATAGATACGCAGTATTTT.

The J gene is TRBJ2-5, the V gene TRBV28; the match to TRBD1 covers 11 bases. The CDR3 extends over 17 amino acids. Germline V gives CDR1 MDHEN, CDR2 SYDVKM. The ends lost 1 base at V and 1 base at J; junction bases unmatched: 5. The CDR3 nucleotides are TGTGCCAGCAGTTTATATCCCGGGACAGGGGGCCAAGAGACCCAGTACTTC. The encoded protein is CASSLYPGTGGQETQYF.

The CDR3 DNA is TGCGCCAGCAGTGAGACTAGCGGGCTTCAAGAGACCCAGTACTTC. Protein product: CASSETSGLQETQYF. V usage is TRBV10-2 and J usage is TRBJ2-5; 9 bases agree with TRBD2. CDR3 length: 15 residues. J was trimmed by 2 bases and V by 2 bases; bases with no gene match: 3. Germline values: CDR1 WSHSY, CDR2 SAAADI.

This sequence joins TRBV28 and TRBJ1-1; 8 nucleotides match TRBD1. CDR3 size: 11 residues. In germline, CDR1 is MDHEN, CDR2 SYDVKM. J lost 6 bases, V lost 10 bases, and 4 bases had no gene match. Here the CDR3 DNA reads TGTGCCACCAGGGGGCTTCCTGAAGCTTTCTTT. This gives the protein CATRGLPEAFF.

The rearrangement joins TRBV7-3 to TRBJ1-6, with D possibly being TRBD1 (5 bases). This CDR3 has 15 amino acids. Germline lookup yields CDR1 SGHTA and CDR2 FQGTGA. Trimming took 4 bases from V and 7 from J, leaving 14 bases between them. For the CDR3, the DNA is TGTGCCAGCAGCTATGATGGGGCCCCCAATTCACCCCTCCACTTT. Its protein is CASSYDGAPNSPLHF.

The sample holds one count of this clone. V is TRBV2 and J is TRBJ1-3, with D tentatively TRBD1 (6 bases). This CDR3 is built from 14 residues. Germline lookup yields CDR1 SNHLY and CDR2 FYNNEI. V lost 5 bases, J lost 2 bases, and 10 bases lay in between. The CDR3: CASSRDNPGNTIYF. The CDR3 bases are TGTGCCAGCAGTCGGGACAATCCTGGAAACACCATATATTTT.

The V call is TRBV19, the J call TRBJ1-4; possible D gene TRBD1, 6 bases. Trimming left V 5 bases short and J 5 bases short, with 12 bases between. Looked up from germline, CDR1 is LNHDA and CDR2 is SQIVND (reference sequence). This CDR3 is 14 amino acids long. CDR3 loop: CASSQDSQNEKLFF. The CDR3 DNA sequence: TGTGCCAGTAGTCAGGACAGCCAAAATGAAAAACTGTTTTTT.

The chain recombines TRBV6-5 with TRBJ2-7, with D possibly TRBD1 on 5 matching bases. The V end lost 5 bases, the J end lost 3 bases, and 11 bases lay between the germline ends. Germline values: CDR1 MNHEY, CDR2 SVGAGI. This CDR3 is 13 amino acids long. The CDR3 DNA reads as TGTGCCAGCAGTAGTCGACAGTACTACGAGCAGTACTTC. Translation gives CASSSRQYYEQYF.

The V call is TRBV7-8, the J call TRBJ2-1; D gene ambiguous. The CDR3 is 13 amino acids. Per germline, CDR1 SGHVS and CDR2 FQNEAQ. V lost 0 bases and J 7 bases, leaving 7 bases between the germline ends. CDR3 loop: CASSLAQSNEQFF. DNA for the CDR3: TGTGCCAGCAGCTTAGCGCAAAGTAATGAGCAGTTCTTC.

This chain joins TRBV5-4 and TRBJ2-3, with 8 nucleotides matching TRBD2. Germline loops: CDR1 SGHNT, CDR2 YYREEE (reference sequence). The V and J ends lost 4 bases and 2 bases, in that order; junction bases with no gene match: 9. The CDR3 length is 16 residues. The CDR3, as DNA: TGTGCCAGCAGCCTCTCTAGCGGGCGACTCACAGATACGCAGTATTTT. As protein: CASSLSSGRLTDTQYF.

This chain links TRBV27 with TRBJ2-1; D might be TRBD2 (5 bases). The CDR3 has 15 residues. Between the trimmed V and J ends, which lost 6 bases and 0 bases, there was a span of 12 bases. The germline CDR1 and CDR2 sequences are MNHEY and SMNVEV (reference sequence). CDR3 bases: TGTGCCAGCAGCCCCGGGGATAGCTCCTACAATGAGCAGTTCTTC. Its protein is CASSPGDSSYNEQFF.

This chain links TRBV12-3 or TRBV12-4 with TRBJ2-7; no firm D call. V was cut by 2 bases and J by 9 bases, with 11 bases left in between. This CDR3 spans 12 amino acids. The CDR3 coding sequence is TGTGCCAGCAGTTTATCCAGCCCGGTGCAGTACTTC. Protein: CASSLSSPVQYF.

The rearrangement uses TRBV6-5 and TRBJ2-7; unclear D gene. Germline V CDR1 and CDR2: MNHEY, SVGAGI. V lost 6 bases to trimming and J lost 6 bases, with 15 bases between them. The CDR3 loop spans 13 amino acids. The CDR3: CASSPGPWVEQYF. Written as DNA, the CDR3 is TGTGCCAGCAGCCCCGGCCCCTGGGTCGAGCAGTACTTC.

This sequence joins TRBV6-5 and TRBJ2-7; perhaps D is TRBD1 or TRBD2 (6 bases each). Trimming removed 6 bases at V and 5 bases at J, with 17 bases between. There are 14 residues in the CDR3. Germline CDR1 reads MNHEY; CDR2 reads SVGAGI. In DNA form, the CDR3 reads TGTGCCAGCAGCAACGGGTGGGGGGCGGACGAGCAGTACTTC. Its protein product is CASSNGWGADEQYF.

V is TRBV27 and J is TRBJ1-1; D unclear. This CDR3 is built from 14 residues. The germline V gene has CDR1 MNHEY and CDR2 SMNVEV (reference sequence). V was shortened by 5 bases and J by 1 base, with 11 bases between the two germline ends. The DNA of the CDR3 is TGTGCCAGCAGTCCCTTGCGAGGGAACACTGAAGCTTTCTTT. Residues: CASSPLRGNTEAFF.

The chain links TRBV7-9 to TRBJ2-1; TRBD2 agrees at 10 bases. The V gene's germline CDR1 is SEHNR and CDR2 FQNEAQ (reference sequence). Unmatched junction bases numbered 8, after V lost 5 bases and J lost 7 bases. The CDR3 is made up of 15 amino acids. DNA for the CDR3: TGTGCCAGCAGCCCCCCAGCGGGAGGGCTTAATGAGCAGTTCTTC. As protein: CASSPPAGGLNEQFF. Looking up the rest from reference TRBV7-9 and TRBJ2-1 gives the full variable domain: DTGVSQNPRHKITKRGQNVTFRCDPISEHNRLYWYRQTLGQGPEFLTYFQNEAQLEKSRLLSDRFSAERPKGSFSTLEIQRTEQGDSAMYLCASSPPAGGLNEQFFGPGTRLTVL.

The V and J genes are TRBV19 and TRBJ1-5; a weak D match, TRBD1 (5 bases). Trimming left V 3 bases short and J 5 bases short, with 8 bases between. CDR3 length: 13 amino acids. Per germline, CDR1 LNHDA and CDR2 SQIVND (reference sequence). CDR3 in amino acids: CASSIGQHQPQHF. In DNA form, the CDR3 reads TGTGCCAGTAGTATCGGACAACATCAGCCCCAGCATTTT.

This sequence joins TRBV28 and TRBJ1-1; no definite D call. V lost 5 bases to trimming and J lost 11 bases, with 9 bases between them. The CDR3 is 10 amino acids. Germline V gives CDR1 MDHEN, CDR2 SYDVKM. The CDR3 region has the DNA TGTGCCAGCAGTGGAGTAGAGGCTTTCTTT. Translating gives CASSGVEAFF.

The chain is built from TRBV3-1 (or the pseudogene TRBV3-2) and TRBJ2-1, with 8 bases identical to TRBD2. V was clipped by 4 bases and J by 6 bases; unmatched bases: 5. The germline V gene has CDR1 LGHDT and CDR2 YNNKEL (reference sequence). This CDR3 region has 14 residues. This chain's CDR3 is CASSPGLASNEQFF. The DNA of the CDR3 is TGTGCCAGCAGCCCAGGACTAGCATCCAATGAGCAGTTCTTC.

The chain combines TRBV7-6 with TRBJ2-7; D is possibly TRBD2 (6 bases). V dropped 1 base and J dropped 0 bases, with 10 bases sitting between them. This CDR3 is 15 amino acids long. Per the germline V gene, CDR1 is SGHVS and CDR2 is FNYEAQ. CDR3 residues: CASSLGTGVSYEQYF. The CDR3 DNA reads TGTGCCAGCAGCTTAGGGACGGGGGTCTCCTACGAGCAGTACTTC.

The gene calls are TRBV5-4 and TRBJ2-4; D unresolved. Trimming took 1 base from V and 4 from J, leaving 15 bases between them. The CDR3 runs 16 residues. Germline lookup yields CDR1 SGHNT and CDR2 YYREEE (reference sequence). CDR3 protein: CASSLQGRVGKNIQYF. In DNA, the CDR3 is TGTGCCAGCAGCTTGCAAGGTCGGGTAGGGAAAAACATTCAGTACTTC.

The CDR3 sequence: CASSPYGRGEGYTF. CDR3 coding DNA: TGTGCCAGCTCACCGTACGGCAGGGGAGAAGGCTACACCTTC. The V and J genes are TRBV18 and TRBJ1-2; the D gene is possibly TRBD1 (6 bases). The CDR3 length is 14 residues. Looked up from germline, CDR1 is KGHSH and CDR2 is LQKENI. The V and J ends lost 3 bases and 8 bases respectively, with 16 bases between them.